The entry that follows covers one T cell receptor (beta chain) sequence. Compared with germline, one end of the junction differs, possibly owing to a read error. This CDR3 is built from 14 residues. Germline CDR1 reads MNHNS; CDR2 reads SASEGT. Libraries were prepared by immunoSEQ multiplex PCR; TCRdb keeps only in-frame clonotypes and omits some of them. Here the sample spans under 150,000 clones, around 96% being singletons. From resections taken during corrective heart surgery, the thymus tissue was obtained. This record belongs to a study of human thymus T cells. The specimen was thymus tissue. The source is a boy under two years old with a congenital heart defect but otherwise immunologically healthy. V and J are TRBV6-1 and TRBJ2-1; 9 positions agree with TRBD1. DNA of the CDR3: TGTGCCAGCAGTGGCTTAACAGGGGGCAAGGAGCAATTCTTC. It specifies CASSGLTGGKEQFF.